The entry that follows covers one TCR beta chain sequence. This sample is part of a study of cytomegalovirus exposure and HLA in healthy donors. A multiplex PCR was run with 60 Vbeta primers and 13 Jbeta primers. Assay: immunoSEQ multiplex PCR; the TCRdb copy retains only in-frame clones and omits some. The table lists over 150,000 clones, around 79% of them singletons, with over 1.5% in the top ten. The sequence was obtained from a girl aged 5 to 17 in good health and CMV-seropositive. Sequenced: PBMCs.

CDR3 sequence: CASSAPGGGETQYF. The CDR3 DNA reads as TGTGCCAGCAGCGCTCCAGGGGGCGGAGAGACCCAGTACTTC. V gene TRBV5-4 combines with J gene TRBJ2-5, with 8 bases aligning to TRBD1. V gave up 4 bases and J gave up 4 bases; unmatched junction bases: 6. The CDR3 is 14 amino acids. Germline V gene sequence: CDR1 SGHNT, CDR2 YYREEE (reference sequence).